The 2 T cell receptor beta chains given below trace back to one sample, sequenced in a study of cytomegalovirus exposure and HLA in healthy donors. PCR was performed using 60 Vbeta and 13 Jbeta primers. TCRdb keeps only in-frame clones here, not all; method: immunoSEQ multiplex PCR. This repertoire shows over 45,000 clones, 81% found once; its top ten account for roughly 2.5%. Material: PBMCs. The receptors were gathered from a boy aged 5-17 years in good health and CMV-seropositive.

This clone was seen only once. The genes are TRBV9 and TRBJ2-5; tentatively, D is TRBD2 (6 bases). The J call is uncertain, as TRBJ2-7 better fits the DNA end. The germline gives CDR1 SGDLS, CDR2 YYNGEE. There are 15 residues in the CDR3. CDR3 region: CASSVMSGVIYEQYF. The CDR3 coding sequence is TGTGCCAGCAGCGTCATGTCGGGGGTCATCTACGAGCAGTACTTC.

The rearrangement joins TRBV2 to TRBJ1-4, with 7 positions matching TRBD1. The J segment lost 7 bases and the V segment lost 6 bases, leaving 14 bases of the junction unmatched. The germline CDR1 and CDR2 sequences are SNHLY and FYNNEI. The CDR3 contains 16 residues. The CDR3 here is CASRSPNRGGGEKLFF. For the CDR3, the DNA is TGTGCCAGCAGGTCCCCAAACAGGGGAGGAGGTGAAAAACTGTTTTTT.